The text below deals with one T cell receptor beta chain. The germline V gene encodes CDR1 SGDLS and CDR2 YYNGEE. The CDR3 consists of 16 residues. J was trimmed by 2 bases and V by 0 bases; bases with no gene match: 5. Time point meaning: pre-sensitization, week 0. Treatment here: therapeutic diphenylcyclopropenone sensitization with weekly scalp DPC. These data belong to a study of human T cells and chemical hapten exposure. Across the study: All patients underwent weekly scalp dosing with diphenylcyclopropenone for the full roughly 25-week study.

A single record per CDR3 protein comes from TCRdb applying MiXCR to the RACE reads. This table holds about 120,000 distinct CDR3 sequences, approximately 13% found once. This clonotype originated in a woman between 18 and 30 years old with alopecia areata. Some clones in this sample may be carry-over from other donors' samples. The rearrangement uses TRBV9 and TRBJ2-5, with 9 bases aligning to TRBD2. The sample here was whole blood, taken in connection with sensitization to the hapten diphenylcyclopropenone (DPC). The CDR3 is CASSVVGLAKQETQYF. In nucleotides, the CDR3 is TGTGCCAGCAGCGTAGTAGGACTAGCGAAACAAGAGACCCAGTACTTC.